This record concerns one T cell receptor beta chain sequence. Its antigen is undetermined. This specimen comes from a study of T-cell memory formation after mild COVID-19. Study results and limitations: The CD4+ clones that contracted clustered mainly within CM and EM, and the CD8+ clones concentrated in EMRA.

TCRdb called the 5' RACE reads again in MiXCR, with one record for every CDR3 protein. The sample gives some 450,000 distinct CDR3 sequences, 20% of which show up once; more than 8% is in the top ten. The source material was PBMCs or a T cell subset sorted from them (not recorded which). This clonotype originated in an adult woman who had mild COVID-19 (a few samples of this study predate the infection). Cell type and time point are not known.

In nucleotides, the CDR3 is TGTGCCAGCACAGGGACAGCCTCCTCCTACGAGCAGTACTTC. It specifies CASTGTASSYEQYF. This chain joins TRBV7-9 and TRBJ2-7, with 7 bases that match TRBD1. CDR1 and CDR2 from the germline V gene are SEHNR and FQNEAQ (reference sequence). The CDR3 covers 14 residues. With 7 bases clipped from V and 0 bases from J, the junction kept 6 bases outside the gene matches.